The 22 T cell receptor beta chains listed next were all sequenced from one sample in a study of metastatic and nonmetastatic thyroid tumors (dated by TCRdb to about 2020). Library preparation was by PCR. Sequencing was performed on an Illumina HiSeq 4000. TCRdb passed the public sequencing reads through fastp at Q25 and MiXCR, retaining productive beta sequences. In this sample the table shows about 20,000 clones, roughly 23% of which occur a single time. The ten biggest clones cover 60% to 80% of the sample. No treatment had been received by any patient before thyroid surgery. The sample consisted of blood. The receptors derive from a male donor with papillary thyroid cancer or a benign thyroid nodule (not recorded which). Some clones in this sample may be carry-over from other donors' samples.

The chain carries TRBV6-4 and TRBJ2-1; the D gene is possibly TRBD2 (6 bases). The germline gives CDR1 MRHNA, CDR2 SNTAGT. The CDR3 consists of 14 residues. V gave up 3 bases and J gave up 7 bases, with 13 bases separating them. The CDR3 region has the DNA TGTGCCAGCAGTGAGTCGGGAGAAATTAATGAGCAGTTCTTC. Protein sequence: CASSESGEINEQFF.

This clone showed up just a few times. The sample carries other DNA sequences with the same CDR3. CDR3 nucleotide sequence: TGTGCCAGCAGCGCCTCCGTAGGCCGTCGGGATGAGCAGTTCTTC. Its translation: CASSASVGRRDEQFF. The chain uses TRBV9 and TRBJ2-1; D unresolved. CDR3 length: 15 residues. The germline gives CDR1 SGDLS, CDR2 YYNGEE. V dropped 3 bases and J dropped 8 bases, with 18 bases sitting between them.

The rearrangement uses TRBV5-6 and TRBJ2-7; D is uncertain. Germline values: CDR1 SGHDT, CDR2 YYEEEE. Trimming stripped 7 bases from V and 2 bases from J, with 13 bases between. The CDR3 covers 13 residues. This CDR3 is CASPTPTPYEQYF. Written as DNA, the CDR3 is TGTGCCAGCCCTACCCCCACCCCCTACGAGCAGTACTTC.

This clone was counted at least ten times. The rearrangement joins TRBV15 to TRBJ1-1; no definite D call. V lost 3 bases and J 2 bases, leaving 7 bases between the germline ends. In germline, CDR1 is LNHNV, CDR2 YYDKDF (reference sequence). The CDR3 sequence is 13 residues long. The CDR3 coding sequence is TGTGCCACCAGCAGGAGGCTCAACACTGAAGCTTTCTTT. Translation gives CATSRRLNTEAFF.

This clone is labeled as medium-sized. CDR3 sequence: CASSFPEAVKYF. CDR3 nucleotide sequence: TGTGCCAGCAGTTTCCCGGAGGCGGTTAAGTACTTC. The chain has TRBV28 and TRBJ2-7, with D tentatively TRBD2 (5 bases). Looked up from germline, CDR1 is MDHEN and CDR2 is SYDVKM. With 3 bases removed from V and 11 bases from J, the gap between germline ends came to 14 bases. This CDR3 comprises 12 residues. The full variable domain, completed using reference TRBV28 and TRBJ2-7, is DVKVTQSSRYLVKRTGEKVFLECVQDMDHENMFWYRQDPGLGLRLIYFSYDVKMKEKGDIPEGYSVSREKKERFSLILESASTNQTSMYLCASSFPEAVKYFGPGTRLTVT.

With respect to this clone: Relative to the germline gene, one junction end is altered; a read error may explain this. The chain carries TRBV10-3 and TRBJ1-3; D gene uncertain. The CDR3 runs 17 residues. CDR1 ENHRY and CDR2 SYGVKD come from the germline V gene. For the CDR3, the DNA is TGTGCCGTCAGTGAGTCGAGATGGAGGGTTGCTGGAAACACCATATATTTT. It is translated as CAVSESRWRVAGNTIYF.

In this sample, this clone turned up once. One junction end does not reproduce the germline sequence, and a read error may be involved. The chain uses TRBV7-2 and TRBJ1-2; D is unresolved. The CDR3 has 15 amino acids. Per germline, CDR1 SGHTA and CDR2 FQGNSA. The CDR3 sequence: CASSPPAPFSGGNNF. The CDR3 DNA sequence: TGTGCCAGCAGCCCCCCCGCTCCCTTCTCGGGCGGCAACAACTTC.

For this clone: One base away lies a much larger clone, so this may be a sequencing read error. Other nucleotide sequences in the sample specify the same CDR3. The rearrangement joins TRBV29-1 to TRBJ1-4, with TRBD1 as a possible D gene (5 bases). This CDR3 has 15 residues. Trimming removed 6 bases from V and 5 bases from J, with 19 bases in between. CDR1 is SQVTM, CDR2 ANQGSEA, per germline. The CDR3 DNA sequence: TGCAGCGTGGATGGCAGGGTTGGGGGGAATGAAAAACTGTTTTTT. It is translated as CSVDGRVGGNEKLFF.

V gene TRBV19 combines with J gene TRBJ1-2; 7 nucleotides align to TRBD1. The ends lost 3 bases at V and 2 bases at J; junction bases unmatched: 3. The CDR3 covers 14 residues. Germline CDR1 LNHDA, CDR2 SQIVND (reference sequence). Here the CDR3 DNA reads TGTGCCAGTAGTATCGTGACAGGGAACTATGGCTACACCTTC. Translation: CASSIVTGNYGYTF.

This clone appeared many times. The sample holds other DNA sequences that translate to the same CDR3. The rearrangement uses TRBV14 and TRBJ2-3, with D uncertain. Trimming left V 6 bases short and J 2 bases short, with 15 bases between. From germline, CDR1 is SGHDN and CDR2 FVKESK. CDR3 length equals 15 residues. The CDR3: CASSTWMRDTDTQYF. CDR3 DNA sequence: TGTGCCAGCAGTACCTGGATGAGAGACACAGATACGCAGTATTTT.

This clone appeared a few times. The chain employs TRBV2 and TRBJ1-6, with TRBD1 matching over 9 bases. Trimming cost V 6 bases and J 7 bases; bases outside gene matches: 7. The germline V gene has CDR1 SNHLY and CDR2 FYNNEI. The CDR3 loop spans 15 amino acids. The CDR3 spells CASSIRQGGNSPLHF. The CDR3 nucleotides read TGTGCCAGCAGCATAAGACAGGGGGGAAATTCACCCCTCCACTTT.

In this sample, this clone turned up many times. The chain employs TRBV2 and TRBJ2-6, with no clear D. The CDR3 has 15 amino acids. V was cut by 5 bases and J by 2 bases, with 10 bases left in between. CDR1 is SNHLY and CDR2 is FYNNEI in the germline V gene. CDR3 bases: TGTGCCAGCAGTCCCGGCGGTGCTGGGGCCAACGTCCTGACTTTC. It yields the protein CASSPGGAGANVLTF.

This clone was seen a few times. V and J are TRBV12-3 or TRBV12-4 and TRBJ2-7, with D perhaps matching TRBD2 (6 bases). The CDR3 has 15 residues. With 6 bases removed from V and 7 bases from J, the gap between germline ends came to 22 bases. The CDR3 nucleotides read TGTGCCAGCAGCCGTCCGGGACTCATAAACGGGGAGCAGTACTTC. This codes for CASSRPGLINGEQYF.

This clone was detected many times. V gene TRBV4-1 combines with J gene TRBJ2-1, with 9 bases aligning to TRBD2. The CDR3 spans 15 residues. V was clipped by 1 base and J by 8 bases; unmatched bases: 6. The germline V gene has CDR1 MGHRA and CDR2 YSYEKL. The CDR3 protein is CASSQGASGTDEQFF. The CDR3 region has the DNA TGCGCCAGCAGCCAAGGGGCTAGCGGGACGGATGAGCAGTTCTTC.

This clone has a handful of counts. The chain couples TRBV7-9 to TRBJ2-1; D gene uncertain. Germline loops: CDR1 SEHNR, CDR2 FQNEAQ (reference sequence). The CDR3 covers 12 residues. The germline V and J ends were trimmed by 4 bases and 6 bases, with 7 bases remaining between them. This CDR3 is CASSCCINEQFF. As DNA, the CDR3 is TGTGCCAGCAGCTGCTGTATCAATGAGCAGTTCTTC.

The J gene is TRBJ2-2, the V gene TRBV5-1, with TRBD1 matching over 10 bases. The length of the CDR3 is 15 residues. The germline V gene has CDR1 SGHRS and CDR2 YFSETQ. V shed 4 bases, J shed 5 bases, and the junction held 5 bases outside the gene matches. In DNA, the CDR3 is TGCGCCAGCAGCGTGGGACAGGGGAATACCGGGGAGCTGTTTTTT. This sequence encodes CASSVGQGNTGELFF.

Ten or more counts support this clone. This chain connects TRBV5-1 to TRBJ1-4; a weak D match, TRBD1 (5 bases). The germline CDR1 and CDR2 sequences are SGHRS and YFSETQ. The CDR3 spans 17 residues. With 1 base removed from V and 5 bases from J, the gap between germline ends came to 18 bases. CDR3 DNA sequence: TGCGCCAGCAGCTTGACCGGGACCCCGAACCTGAATGAAAAACTGTTTTTT. Its protein is CASSLTGTPNLNEKLFF.

On this clone: This sequence may be a read error, since a much larger clone differs from it by one base. The rearrangement joins TRBV7-3 to TRBJ1-2; D remains ambiguous. Trimming pared 3 bases from V and 4 bases from J, leaving 9 bases between. The CDR3 is 13 residues long. CDR1 and CDR2 from the germline V gene are SGHTA and FQGTGA. The DNA for the CDR3 is TGTGCCAGCAGCTTTCAGGAGGGCTATGGCTACACCTTC. As protein: CASSFQEGYGYTF. The variable domain in full, with the rest retrieved from reference TRBV7-3 and TRBJ1-2, is GAGVSQTPSNKVTEKGKYVELRCDPISGHTALYWYRQSLGQGPEFLIYFQGTGAADDSGLPNDRFFAVRPEGSVSTLKIQRTERGDSAVYLCASSFQEGYGYTFGSGTRLTVV.

Only a few counts were recorded for this clone. V usage is TRBV12-5 and J usage is TRBJ1-1; 8 nucleotides agree with TRBD1. V trimming: 4 bases; J trimming: 11 bases; junction bases outside the gene matches: 12. Germline V gives CDR1 LGHNT, CDR2 FRNRAP. This CDR3 has 14 amino acids. The CDR3 coding sequence is TGTGCTAGTGGTTCAGGCCACAGGGGGGGTAGGGCTTTCTTT. It yields the protein CASGSGHRGGRAFF.

This clone was recorded at least ten times. The chain combines TRBV6-1 with TRBJ2-5, with 9 bases matching TRBD1. The CDR3 spans 14 residues. Germline CDR1 reads MNHNS; CDR2 reads SASEGT. V was pared by 5 bases and J by 4 bases, with 5 bases of the junction left unmatched. The CDR3 DNA sequence: TGTGCCAGCAGTTCACAGGGGGCCCGAGAGACCCAGTACTTC. Protein: CASSSQGARETQYF.

This clone occurred many times. A read error is possible here, since a much larger clone lies one base away. This chain connects TRBV6-1 to TRBJ2-5; D perhaps matches TRBD1 (6 bases). V lost 5 bases to trimming and J lost 1 base, with 8 bases between them. Germline V gene data show CDR1 as MNHNS and CDR2 as SASEGT. The CDR3 extends over 13 amino acids. CDR3 amino acids: CASSTGSQETQYF. As DNA, the CDR3 is TGTGCCAGCAGTACAGGGAGCCAAGAGACCCAGTACTTC.

Concerning this clone itself: It may be a read error: a sequence one base away is much more abundant. The chain employs TRBV7-6 and TRBJ2-7; D is undetermined. Trimming took 7 bases from V and 4 from J, leaving 8 bases between them. Germline V gene sequence: CDR1 SGHVS, CDR2 FNYEAQ. The CDR3 runs 11 residues. The CDR3 region has the DNA TGTGCCAGCATCGACCAGTACGAGCAGTACTTC. Protein: CASIDQYEQYF.